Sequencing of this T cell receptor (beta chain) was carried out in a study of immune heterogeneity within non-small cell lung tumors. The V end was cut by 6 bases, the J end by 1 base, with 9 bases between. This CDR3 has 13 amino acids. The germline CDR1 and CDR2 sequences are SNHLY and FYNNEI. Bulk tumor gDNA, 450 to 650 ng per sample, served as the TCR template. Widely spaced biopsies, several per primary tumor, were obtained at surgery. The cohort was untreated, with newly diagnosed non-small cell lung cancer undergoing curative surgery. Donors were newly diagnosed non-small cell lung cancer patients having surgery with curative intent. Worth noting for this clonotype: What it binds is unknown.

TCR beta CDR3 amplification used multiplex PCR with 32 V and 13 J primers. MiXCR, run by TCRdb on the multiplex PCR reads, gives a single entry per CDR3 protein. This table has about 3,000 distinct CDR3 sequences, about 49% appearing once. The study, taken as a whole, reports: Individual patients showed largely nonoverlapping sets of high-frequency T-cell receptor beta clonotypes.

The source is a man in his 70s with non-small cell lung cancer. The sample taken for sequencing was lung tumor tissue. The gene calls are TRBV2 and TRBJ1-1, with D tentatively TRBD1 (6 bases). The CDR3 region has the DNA TGTGCCAGCAGCTTGACAGGGAACACTGAAGCTTTCTTT. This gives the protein CASSLTGNTEAFF.